This T cell receptor beta chain came from a study of cytotoxic CD8 clonotypes in ibrutinib-treated CLL. Assay: immunoSEQ multiplex PCR; the TCRdb copy retains only in-frame clones and omits some. The data contain 140,000 or so clones, 70% to 80% of them singletons. This clone has only a few counts. The CDR3 is 17 amino acids. Per germline, CDR1 SGHNT and CDR2 YYREEE (reference sequence). The ends lost 1 base at V and 0 bases at J; junction bases unmatched: 8. As input for TCR beta libraries, approximately 2.1 micrograms of genomic DNA came from cryopreserved PBMCs. The gene calls are TRBV5-4 and TRBJ2-7, with 9 bases lining up with TRBD2. The receptor comes from a human donor with chronic lymphocytic leukemia. The specimen comprised PBMCs, sampled after 12 months of ibrutinib treatment. The DNA of the CDR3 is TGTGCCAGCAGCTTGTCTAGCGGGACTACTAGCTCCTACGAGCAGTACTTC. Residues: CASSLSSGTTSSYEQYF.